This T cell receptor (beta chain) emerged from a study of patients and donors after allogeneic stem cell transplantation. TCRdb analysed the RT-PCR reads with MiXCR anew, one entry per CDR3 protein. The data contain about 400,000 distinct CDR3 sequences, roughly 17% of them seen just once; the ten biggest clones take up 6% to 8%. This sequence originates from a human donor who was either an allogeneic HSCT recipient or a stem cell or donor lymphocyte infusion donor (not recorded which). It is not recorded whose cells these are; they may come from a transplant donor. The sequenced sample consisted of blood, either unsorted or a sorted T cell fraction (not recorded which).

DNA of the CDR3: TGTGCCACCAGTGCCCCCCCCGGCGTACAGGGCGGGCGTTACGAGCAGTACTTC. It encodes CATSAPPGVQGGRYEQYF. J is TRBJ2-7 and V is TRBV24-1; TRBD1 is a possible D gene (6 bases). Trimming stripped 5 bases from V and 4 bases from J, with 26 bases between. The CDR3 extends over 18 amino acids. Germline-derived CDR1 and CDR2 are KGHDR and SFDVKD.